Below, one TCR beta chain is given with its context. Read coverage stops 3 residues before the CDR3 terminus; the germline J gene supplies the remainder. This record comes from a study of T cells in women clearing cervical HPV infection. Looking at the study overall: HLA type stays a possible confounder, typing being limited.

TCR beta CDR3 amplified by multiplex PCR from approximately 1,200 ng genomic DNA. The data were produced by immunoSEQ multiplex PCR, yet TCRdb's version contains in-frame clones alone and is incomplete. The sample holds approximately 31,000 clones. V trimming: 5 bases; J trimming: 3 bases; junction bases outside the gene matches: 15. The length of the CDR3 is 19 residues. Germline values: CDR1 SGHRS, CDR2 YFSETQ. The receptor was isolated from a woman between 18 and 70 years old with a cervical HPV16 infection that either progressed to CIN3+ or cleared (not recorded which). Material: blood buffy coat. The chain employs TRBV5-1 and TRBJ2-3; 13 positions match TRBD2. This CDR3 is CASRHEQGLAGVVTDTQYF. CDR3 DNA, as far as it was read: TGCGCCAGCAGACACGAACAAGGACTAGCGGGGGTGGTAACAGATACG.